This TCR beta chain comes out of a study of cytomegalovirus exposure and HLA in healthy donors (dated by TCRdb to the late 2010s). Context from the whole study: In an earlier analysis of roughly 590 of the donors, around 290 Gb of sequence data and 100 million or so unique TCR beta sequences from about 179 million T cells were reported. Roughly 300 gigabases of sequencing data and approximately 92 million unique TCR sequences made up an early release that covered fewer than 650 HLA-typed donors. Among the roughly 370 genotyped donors, about 85% belonged to the genetic ancestry cluster associated with self-reported Caucasian donors. The aim of the study was to test whether cataloging public T cell receptors could identify signatures of past pathogen exposure. Using immunosequencing, the study profiled T cell repertoires from 500 to 800 subjects and related those repertoires to cytomegalovirus serostatus. In addition to the first cohort of roughly 700 subjects, a separate validation cohort of over 90 different subjects was used. High-throughput TCR immunosequencing, statistical association of individual TCRs with disease status, and machine learning were combined to predict cytomegalovirus infection status. To study patterns of TCR occurrence, a later analysis re-analyzed previously published TCR beta repertoires from 500 to 850 donors and added high-resolution HLA genotyping. Rather than drawing on any new phenotypic data, the later analysis identified candidate immune exposures from TCR beta sequences and the way those sequences occurred across donors. An earlier analysis of 587 of the donors applied high-throughput TCR beta sequencing to assess whether each TCR beta V gene segment acted as functional or pseudogenic. Donor age, sex, ethnicity and CMV serostatus were collected together with the repertoire data. A later genetic analysis took genome-wide SNP genotypes for about 55% of the roughly 700 donors and used that subset as a discovery cohort. Every discovery cohort repertoire had been produced on one sequencing platform. Both class I and class II loci were covered by HLA typing, at four-digit resolution. The number of donors typed differed by locus, with roughly 620-630 for A, B, C, DRB1 and DQB1, approximately 500 for DQA1, over 600 for DPA1, and under 490 for DPB1. About five DR-DQ haplotypes were treated as single units for association and clustering because of strong linkage in the cohort. Among about 400 genotyped donors of the cohort, an average of roughly 230,000 unique TCR beta nucleotide sequences was sequenced per donor, of which approximately 18% were non-productive. Results and caveats for the whole study, not just this receptor: Linkage disequilibrium might explain the correlated functional status among segregating V segments, but an unknown experimental factor could not be ruled out. Roughly uniform sequencing depth across donors was assumed in presence/absence analyses, although this assumption may not hold. The authors suggested that the approach could potentially be generalized to other disease states and immunological phenotypes. When HLA alleles, especially DR and DQ, strongly co-occurred, attributing TCR associations to individual alleles was difficult. Across donors, most TCR sequences were observed very rarely, whereas some public TCRs were present in many individuals. In a later genetic analysis, a missense DCLRE1C variant was associated with V-gene and J-gene trimming of TCR beta chains, and the association was replicated in an independent cohort. In a later analysis, the rate of TCR association differed among HLA loci, with DRB1 alleles having the most associated TCRs and HLA-C alleles having the fewest. Three of the identified cytomegalovirus-associated TCR beta chains were confirmed in vitro to be specific for cytomegalovirus antigens. CMV serostatus was the only immune exposure information available for the cohort. A later analysis reported that several top co-occurrence clusters appeared linked to parvovirus B19, influenza, CMV and Epstein-Barr virus. Most CMV-associated TCR beta chains appeared to be HLA-restricted in a later analysis, and the HLA associations seemed to be driven largely by CMV exposure. In an earlier analysis of some 550 of the donors, most TCR beta V segments were observed in productive rearrangements about 87% or about 30% of the time, broadly matching IMGT annotations. In a later analysis, HLA-associated TCR beta chains were found to be more clonally expanded and to have lower generation probabilities than equally common non-associated chains. The earlier analysis of nearly 600 of the donors excluded fewer than 20 rarely observed V segments, including chromosome 9 orphons, because counts were too low. The classifier was reported to diagnose cytomegalovirus status with high specificity and sensitivity in both the original and validation cohorts. A further reported finding was that TCR beta sequences accurately predicted the HLA-A and HLA-B alleles for most subjects in the first cohort. Specific HLA alleles were associated with roughly 16,000 TCR beta sequences at a false discovery rate of 0.05 in a later analysis. The 87-base-pair reads could not distinguish some IMGT-functional V segments, including TRBV6-2 and TRBV6-3, so those segments were excluded. In the study, 150 to 200 TCR beta chains were listed as associated with cytomegalovirus. In this cohort, only TCR beta chains were sequenced, and detectable features were limited by the absence of alpha or paired-chain data. A cluster of highly shared sequence variants was judged likely to represent a technical artifact of the sequencing pipeline. In a later genetic analysis, fewer N-insertions in productive TCRs were reported among donors in an Asian-associated ancestry cluster than the approximately 670-donor mean. HLA typing was unavailable for some donors at each locus, so association tests used only the typed subset.

The germline V gene provides CDR1 SGHVS and CDR2 FNYEAQ. From the cysteine through the phenylalanine, the CDR3 covers 17 amino acids. The entry retains the CDR3 DNA only, 51 bases that are in frame from base 1. V and J are trimmed by 2 bases and 5 bases, and the gene matches miss 7 bases of the junction. This clone has a handful of counts. Its specific antigen is unknown. Per-nucleotide qualities are absent, and no much larger clonotype sits a single base away. The library was built by means of the immunoSEQ multiplex PCR assay. A mixture of 60 forward primers for TCR Vbeta segments and 13 reverse primers for TCR Jbeta segments was used in the multiplex PCR. Amplification of the CDR3 region of rearranged TCR beta genes was performed with a multiplex PCR assay on genomic DNA. The amplified TCR beta libraries were sequenced on the Illumina HiSeq System as 87-base-pair reads. The study's processing was this. A later analysis counted some 80 million unique TCR beta chains across the 600 to 850 repertoires, and around 12 million of these chains were shared by at least two donors. A nearest-neighbor algorithm error-corrected the raw reads and collapsed the reads into unique sequences, merging closely related sequences to remove PCR and sequencing errors. CDR3 sequences were aligned to IMGT reference sequences to assign V, D and J gene segments. For a sequence to be retained, a match of at least six nucleotides was required to both a V gene segment and a J gene segment. A rearrangement counted as productive if the CDR3 had no stop codons and remained in frame with V and J, and every other rearrangement counted as non-productive. Following IMGT convention, CDR3 was defined as the stretch from the second conserved V-encoded cysteine to the conserved J-encoded phenylalanine. The earlier analysis of some 580 of the donors excluded any sequence lacking an unambiguous match to a single V gene segment. An earlier analysis of a few hundred of the donors classified V segments as functional when productive rearrangements were above 56.7% and as segregating when the standard deviation between donors was above 5%. A statistical classification framework was developed to diagnose cytomegalovirus status using the catalog of TCR beta chain sequences. A later analysis assigned V and J genes by comparing TCR nucleotide sequences with IMGT/GENE-DB human TR gene sequences. A later analysis assigned CDR3 sequences and most-parsimonious VDJ recombination scenarios with the TCRdist pipeline. In a later analysis, each TCR beta chain was defined by its CDR3 amino acid sequence together with its V-gene family, and reads without a unique V-gene family were excluded. To address suspected cross-contamination and a sequencing artifact, a later analysis removed 450 to 700 highly shared, low-generation-probability nucleotide sequences. A later analysis calculated a clonal expansion index for each public chain from normalized within-repertoire ranks of inferred template counts. In a later analysis, generation probabilities were computed using a VDJ recombination model fitted to out-of-frame rearrangements, and the results were checked against IGoR. Hypergeometric tests were used in a later analysis to score TCR-TCR, TCR-HLA and TCR-CMV co-occurrence, with a repertoire-size bias correction applied to the TCR pairs. False discovery rates were estimated in a later analysis by permuting HLA or CMV assignments 20 times. In a later analysis, co-occurring TCRs were grouped with DBSCAN, and TCRdist sequence similarity was added when clustering was performed within HLA-allele-positive subsets. Co-occurrence clustering excluded repertoires with fewer than 30,000 or more than 120,000 public chains, plus five with anomalous nucleotide sharing. TCRdb limited this immuneACCESS table to in-frame rearrangements with V and J called. A share of clones is missing; checked studies link under half to unresolved V genes, and the rest is unexplained. From that table come the V and J calls and clone size; the DNA was used to work out D and trimming. The sample has about 160,000 clones on record, 65% to 85% of them singletons. The ten largest account for under 3% of the sample.

The cohort comprised 710 or so healthy bone marrow donors. At the time of sampling, every cohort member was nominally healthy, though immune exposures that went unrecorded were likely present. The donor tested CMV seropositive, placing the donor among the 250 to 350 seropositive members of the cohort. A peripheral blood sample was collected from each donor, and TCR beta sequencing was performed on peripheral blood mononuclear cells. The Qiagen DNeasy Blood Extraction Kit was used to extract genomic DNA from the blood cell samples. The rearranged chain carries TRBV7-6 and TRBJ2-3; 13 bases in the middle match TRBD2. The clonotype was recovered from a woman aged 45-59 years in good health and CMV-seropositive. Sequenced input: PBMCs. The sequence in DNA is TGTGCCAGCAGCTTATCAGGACTAGCGGGGGTGGTAGATACGCAGTATTTT. Its amino acids are CASSLSGLAGVVDTQYF.